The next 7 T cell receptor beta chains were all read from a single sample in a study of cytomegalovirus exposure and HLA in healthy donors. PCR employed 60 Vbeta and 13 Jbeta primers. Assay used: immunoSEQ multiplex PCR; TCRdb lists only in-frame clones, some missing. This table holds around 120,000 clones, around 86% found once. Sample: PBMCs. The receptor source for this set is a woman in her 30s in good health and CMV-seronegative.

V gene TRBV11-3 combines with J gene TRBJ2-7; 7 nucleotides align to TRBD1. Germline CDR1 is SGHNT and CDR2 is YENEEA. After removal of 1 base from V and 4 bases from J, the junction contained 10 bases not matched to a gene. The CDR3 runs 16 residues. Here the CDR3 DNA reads TGTGCCAGCAGCTTAGGGACAGGATCGACGGGGTACGAGCAGTACTTC. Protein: CASSLGTGSTGYEQYF.

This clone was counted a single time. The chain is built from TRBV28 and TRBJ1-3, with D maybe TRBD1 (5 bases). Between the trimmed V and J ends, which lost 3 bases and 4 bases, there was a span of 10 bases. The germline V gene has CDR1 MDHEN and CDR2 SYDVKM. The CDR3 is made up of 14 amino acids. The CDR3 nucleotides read TGTGCCAGCAGTTTTTTCGGGGGAGGAAACACCATATATTTT. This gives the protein CASSFFGGGNTIYF.

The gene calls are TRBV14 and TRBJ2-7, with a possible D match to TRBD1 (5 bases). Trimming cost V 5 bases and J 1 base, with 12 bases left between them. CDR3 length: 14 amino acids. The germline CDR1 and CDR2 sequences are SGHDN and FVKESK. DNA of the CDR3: TGTGCCAGCAGCAAGGGGTCCAAGTCCTACGAGCAGTACTTC. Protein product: CASSKGSKSYEQYF.

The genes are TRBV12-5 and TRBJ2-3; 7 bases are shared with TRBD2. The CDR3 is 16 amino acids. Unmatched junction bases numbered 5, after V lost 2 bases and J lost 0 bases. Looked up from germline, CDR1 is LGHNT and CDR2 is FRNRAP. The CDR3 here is CASGLSLASSTDTQYF. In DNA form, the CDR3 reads TGTGCTAGTGGTTTGTCACTAGCGAGTAGCACAGATACGCAGTATTTT.

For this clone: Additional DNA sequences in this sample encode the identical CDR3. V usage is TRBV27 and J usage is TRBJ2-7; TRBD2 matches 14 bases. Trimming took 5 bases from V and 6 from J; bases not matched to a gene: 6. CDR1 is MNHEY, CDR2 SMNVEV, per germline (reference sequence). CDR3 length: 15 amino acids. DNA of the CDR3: TGTGCCAGCAGTCCGGGGACTAGCGGGAGCTCCGAGCAGTACTTC. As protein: CASSPGTSGSSEQYF.

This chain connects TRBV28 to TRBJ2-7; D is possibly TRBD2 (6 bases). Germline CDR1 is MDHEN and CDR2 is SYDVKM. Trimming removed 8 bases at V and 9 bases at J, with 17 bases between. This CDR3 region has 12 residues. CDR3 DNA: TGTGCCAGCCGCAGACTAGGCCGTGGGCAGTACTTC. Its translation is CASRRLGRGQYF.

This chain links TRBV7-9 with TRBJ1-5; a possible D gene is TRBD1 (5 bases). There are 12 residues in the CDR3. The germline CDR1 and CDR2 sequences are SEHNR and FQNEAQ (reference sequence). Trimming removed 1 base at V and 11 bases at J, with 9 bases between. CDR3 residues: CASSLVGGTQHF. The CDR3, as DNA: TGTGCCAGCAGCTTAGTTGGGGGGACCCAGCATTTT.